The next 22 T cell receptor beta chains were all read from a single sample in a study of blood T cell repertoires in COVID-19. Produced via immunoSEQ multiplex PCR; TCRdb's table is partial and in-frame only. Seen here are 88,000 or so clones, roughly 80% observed once, and the top ten hold about 4.3%. What was sequenced was peripheral blood. These receptors came from a man in his 60s with acute or convalescent COVID-19.

V is TRBV11-1 and J is TRBJ2-1; D gene unclear. V lost 4 bases and J lost 3, with 7 bases in between. The CDR3 totals 13 residues. Per the germline V gene, CDR1 is SGHAT and CDR2 is FQDESV (reference sequence). In DNA form, the CDR3 reads TGTGCCAGCAGCTCGACTTACTACAATGAGCAGTTCTTC. Its translation is CASSSTYYNEQFF.

The rearrangement uses TRBV6-5 and TRBJ2-1; 11 nucleotides match TRBD2. Germline V gene data show CDR1 as MNHEY and CDR2 as SVGAGI. The CDR3 has 13 residues. The ends lost 9 bases at V and 5 bases at J; junction bases unmatched: 3. CDR3 sequence: CASQTSGNNEQFF. The DNA for the CDR3 is TGTGCCAGTCAGACTAGCGGGAACAATGAGCAGTTCTTC.

The chain couples TRBV30 to TRBJ2-7; D possibly corresponds to TRBD2 (5 bases). Looked up from germline, CDR1 is GTSNPN and CDR2 is SVGIG (reference sequence). The V and J ends lost 0 bases and 0 bases respectively, with 12 bases between them. The CDR3 spans 15 residues. CDR3 nucleotides: TGTGCCTGGAGTGTACTAGGGTCACGCTCCTACGAGCAGTACTTC. This gives the protein CAWSVLGSRSYEQYF. The variable domain in full, completed from reference TRBV30 and TRBJ2-7, reads SQTIHQWPATLVQPVGSPLSLECTVEGTSNPNLYWYRQAAGRGLQLLFYSVGIGQISSEVPQNLSASRPQDRQFILSSKKLLLSDSGFYLCAWSVLGSRSYEQYFGPGTRLTVT.

The CDR3 bases are TGTGCCAGTAGAGGGGCAAGGTTTCCTGGAAACACCATATATTTT. Translating gives CASRGARFPGNTIYF. This chain connects TRBV19 to TRBJ1-3, with D possibly matching TRBD1 (5 bases). Looked up from germline, CDR1 is LNHDA and CDR2 is SQIVND (reference sequence). This CDR3 region has 15 residues. V was trimmed by 6 bases and J by 2 bases, leaving 14 bases between them.

The chain uses TRBV7-2 and TRBJ2-7; tentatively, D is TRBD2 (5 bases). V was shortened by 4 bases and J by 2 bases, with 15 bases between the two germline ends. Germline lookup yields CDR1 SGHTA and CDR2 FQGNSA. This CDR3 has 15 residues. For the CDR3, the DNA is TGTGCCAGCAGCTCACGGACTGGTACTACCTACGAGCAGTACTTC. Protein product: CASSSRTGTTYEQYF.

The chain uses TRBV6-5 and TRBJ2-1; D may be TRBD2 (5 bases). The V end lost 6 bases, the J end lost 9 bases, and 9 bases lay between the germline ends. This CDR3 spans 11 amino acids. Per the germline V gene, CDR1 is MNHEY and CDR2 is SVGAGI. The CDR3 nucleotides are TGTGCCAGCAGCCGGGAACGTGAGCAGTTCTTC. Translating gives CASSREREQFF.

The table lists this clone with a few counts. The chain is built from TRBV2 and TRBJ1-1, with 10 positions matching TRBD1. V was pared by 6 bases and J by 8 bases, with 12 bases of the junction left unmatched. CDR3 length equals 15 residues. Germline V gives CDR1 SNHLY, CDR2 FYNNEI. CDR3: CASSGPGQGYEEAFF. The CDR3 region has the DNA TGTGCCAGCAGCGGACCGGGACAGGGGTACGAAGAAGCTTTCTTT.

V usage is TRBV30 and J usage is TRBJ2-7; 8 bases fit TRBD2. The CDR3 loop spans 14 amino acids. After removal of 3 bases from V and 5 bases from J, the junction contained 9 bases not matched to a gene. Per the germline V gene, CDR1 is GTSNPN and CDR2 is SVGIG (reference sequence). The CDR3 reads CAWSEGGGIDEQYF. The CDR3 region has the DNA TGTGCCTGGAGCGAAGGCGGGGGGATAGACGAGCAGTACTTC.

V is TRBV19 and J is TRBJ1-5, with 7 bases aligning to TRBD1. There are 16 residues in the CDR3. V shed 2 bases and J 4 bases; nucleotides not matched to a gene: 8. CDR1 LNHDA and CDR2 SQIVND come from the germline V gene (reference sequence). The CDR3 spells CASSIQAGGGNQPQHF. The CDR3 DNA follows: TGTGCCAGTAGTATACAGGCAGGGGGAGGTAATCAGCCCCAGCATTTT. Full variable domain (outside the CDR3, taken from reference TRBV19 and TRBJ1-5): DGGITQSPKYLFRKEGQNVTLSCEQNLNHDAMYWYRQDPGQGLRLIYYSQIVNDFQKGDIAEGYSVSREKKESFPLTVTSAQKNPTAFYLCASSIQAGGGNQPQHFGDGTRLSIL.

The table lists this clone with many counts. The chain is built from TRBV5-4 and TRBJ1-1, with no clear D. CDR1 SGHNT and CDR2 YYREEE come from the germline V gene (reference sequence). The CDR3 extends over 14 amino acids. V lost 2 bases to trimming and J lost 2 bases, with 10 bases between them. The CDR3 nucleotides read TGTGCCAGCAGCTTTTCGGTCGTCAACACTGAAGCTTTCTTT. Protein product: CASSFSVVNTEAFF.

This clone was counted once. The chain's CDR3 is CASSPTSSGSYEQYF. CDR3 DNA: TGTGCCAGCAGCCCAACCTCTAGCGGCTCCTACGAGCAGTACTTC. This chain links TRBV28 with TRBJ2-7, with 7 bases aligning to TRBD2. There are 15 residues in the CDR3. Germline CDR1 and CDR2: MDHEN and SYDVKM. J lost 0 bases, V lost 6 bases, and 8 bases had no gene match.

The genes are TRBV5-4 and TRBJ2-7; D is unclear. The CDR3 has 15 amino acids. The germline gives CDR1 SGHNT, CDR2 YYREEE (reference sequence). Trimming stripped 3 bases from V and 2 bases from J, with 15 bases between. The CDR3 region has the DNA TGTGCCAGCAGCTCCCGGGTCCTTACCACCTACGAGCAGTACTTC. Translating gives CASSSRVLTTYEQYF.

The chain combines TRBV7-9 with TRBJ1-6, with D tentatively TRBD1 (6 bases). This CDR3 is 14 amino acids long. Germline V lookup: CDR1 SEHNR, CDR2 FQNEAQ (reference sequence). V was cut by 4 bases and J by 8 bases, with 12 bases left in between. In DNA form, the CDR3 reads TGTGCCAGCAGCTCCACAGGGTTTGATTCACCCCTCCACTTT. Translated: CASSSTGFDSPLHF. Together with reference TRBV7-9 and TRBJ1-6, the CDR3 gives the full variable domain: DTGVSQNPRHKITKRGQNVTFRCDPISEHNRLYWYRQTLGQGPEFLTYFQNEAQLEKSRLLSDRFSAERPKGSFSTLEIQRTEQGDSAMYLCASSSTGFDSPLHFGNGTRLTVT.

V and J are TRBV18 and TRBJ2-3; tentatively, D is TRBD2 (5 bases). Germline V lookup: CDR1 KGHSH, CDR2 LQKENI. CDR3 length equals 13 residues. Between the trimmed V and J ends, which lost 3 bases and 3 bases, there was a span of 7 bases. For the CDR3, the DNA is TGTGCCAGCTCACCCAGGACTACAGATACGCAGTATTTT. Amino acid sequence: CASSPRTTDTQYF.

The chain links TRBV18 to TRBJ2-7, with a weak D call TRBD1 (5 bases). This CDR3 contains 14 residues. V lost 3 bases, J lost 3 bases, and 12 bases lay in between. The germline V gene has CDR1 KGHSH and CDR2 LQKENI. CDR3 sequence (DNA): TGTGCCAGCTCACCGACAGACCGAAGCTACGAGCAGTACTTC. It codes for CASSPTDRSYEQYF.

The V and J genes are TRBV9 and TRBJ1-2; 8 bases match TRBD1. The CDR3 length is 13 residues. V was pared by 1 base and J by 6 bases, with 2 bases of the junction left unmatched. Germline assignment: CDR1 SGDLS and CDR2 YYNGEE. The chain's CDR3 is CASSVQGADGYTF. For the CDR3, the DNA is TGTGCCAGCAGCGTACAGGGGGCTGATGGCTACACCTTC.

This sequence joins TRBV7-3 and TRBJ1-1, with D possibly matching TRBD1 (6 bases). Germline V gives CDR1 SGHTA, CDR2 FQGTGA. The CDR3 runs 15 residues. Between the trimmed V and J ends, which lost 5 bases and 4 bases, there was a span of 17 bases. Here the CDR3 reads CASSTKTGGSTEAFF. CDR3 DNA: TGTGCCAGCAGCACGAAGACAGGAGGTAGCACTGAAGCTTTCTTT.

The gene calls are TRBV11-3 and TRBJ2-5; TRBD1 matches 7 bases. The V gene's germline CDR1 is SGHNT and CDR2 YENEEA. V dropped 5 bases and J dropped 5; count of bases not matched to a gene: 8. CDR3 size: 14 residues. The CDR3 loop is CASSKDRKGETQYF. The DNA of the CDR3 is TGTGCCAGCAGCAAGGACAGGAAAGGGGAGACCCAGTACTTC. Based on the CDR3 plus reference TRBV11-3 and TRBJ2-5, the full variable domain is EAGVVQSPRYKIIEKKQPVAFWCNPISGHNTLYWYLQNLGQGPELLIRYENEEAVDDSQLPKDRFSAERLKGVDSTLKIQPAELGDSAVYLCASSKDRKGETQYFGPGTRLLVL.

The genes are TRBV10-2 and TRBJ2-2; TRBD2 might be the D (7 bases). V was trimmed by 6 bases and J by 8 bases, leaving 13 bases between them. This CDR3 is 13 amino acids long. Germline V gene sequence: CDR1 WSHSY, CDR2 SAAADI. The CDR3 protein is CASRAGATGELFF. CDR3 coding DNA: TGCGCCAGCAGGGCGGGGGCGACGGGGGAGCTGTTTTTT.

The V and J genes are TRBV7-3 and TRBJ2-5, with TRBD2 as a possible D gene (6 bases). This CDR3 comprises 13 residues. Germline CDR1 SGHTA, CDR2 FQGTGA. Between the trimmed V and J ends, which lost 5 bases and 5 bases, there was a span of 12 bases. CDR3 sequence reads: CASSINAGETQYF. In DNA form, the CDR3 reads TGTGCCAGCAGCATAAACGCGGGGGAGACCCAGTACTTC.

This sequence joins TRBV7-9 and TRBJ1-1; 7 bases are shared with TRBD1. The V and J ends lost 5 bases and 11 bases, in that order; junction bases with no gene match: 11. The CDR3 runs 13 residues. The germline CDR1 and CDR2 sequences are SEHNR and FQNEAQ (reference sequence). CDR3 loop: CASSPPDRVGAFF. The CDR3 region has the DNA TGTGCCAGCAGCCCGCCAGACAGGGTTGGTGCTTTCTTT.

The chain employs TRBV4-1 and TRBJ1-5; D possibly corresponds to TRBD1 (6 bases). The germline V and J ends were trimmed by 2 bases and 4 bases, with 12 bases remaining between them. Germline CDR1 MGHRA, CDR2 YSYEKL. CDR3 length: 15 amino acids. The CDR3 DNA reads TGCGCCAGCAGCCAAACCGGACAGTCAAATCAGCCCCAGCATTTT. Translated: CASSQTGQSNQPQHF.